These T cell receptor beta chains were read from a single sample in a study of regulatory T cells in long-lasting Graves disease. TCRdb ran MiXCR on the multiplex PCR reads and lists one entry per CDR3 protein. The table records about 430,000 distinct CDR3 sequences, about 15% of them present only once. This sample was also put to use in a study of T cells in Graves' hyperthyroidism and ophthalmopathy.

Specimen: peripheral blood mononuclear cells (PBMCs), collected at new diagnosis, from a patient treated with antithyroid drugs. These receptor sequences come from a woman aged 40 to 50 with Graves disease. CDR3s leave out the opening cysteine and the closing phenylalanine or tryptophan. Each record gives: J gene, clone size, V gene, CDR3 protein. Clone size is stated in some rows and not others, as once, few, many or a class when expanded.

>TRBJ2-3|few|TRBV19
ASSISGRELADTQY
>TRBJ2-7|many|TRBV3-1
ASSQVGGSYEQY
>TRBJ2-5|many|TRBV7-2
ASSVNAPGLAGVRETQY
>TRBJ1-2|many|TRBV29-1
SVVKDEGYGYT
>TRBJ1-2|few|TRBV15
ATSVDALEGYT
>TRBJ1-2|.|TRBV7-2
ASSLEQGAYGYT
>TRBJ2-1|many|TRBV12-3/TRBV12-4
ASSRVVSSSYNEQF
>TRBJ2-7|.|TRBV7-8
ASSAGVSSPEQY
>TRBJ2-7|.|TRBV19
ASSDDRKYEQY
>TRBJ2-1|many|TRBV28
ASSFFGRENNEQF
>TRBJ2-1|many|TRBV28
ASSSNRRDRGSYNEQF
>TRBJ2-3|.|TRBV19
ASSAQGFTDTQY
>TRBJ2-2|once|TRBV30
AWRQYTRELF
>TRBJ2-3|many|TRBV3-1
ASSQNDRFTDTQY
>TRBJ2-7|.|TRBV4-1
ASMGGNYEQY
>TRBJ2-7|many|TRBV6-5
ASSYLPGTSGSYEQY
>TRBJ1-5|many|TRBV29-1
SVVVGANSNQPQH
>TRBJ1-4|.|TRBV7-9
ASRTGNNEKLF
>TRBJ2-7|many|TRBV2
ASRENRDGILDEQY
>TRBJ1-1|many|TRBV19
ASSIGGSDTEAF
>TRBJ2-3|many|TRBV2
ASSESSDTQY
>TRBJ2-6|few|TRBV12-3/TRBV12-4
ASSLARGAGANVLT
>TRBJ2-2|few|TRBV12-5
ASGLGGGGYTGELF
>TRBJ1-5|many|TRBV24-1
ATSDWGSEDSKDSNQPQH
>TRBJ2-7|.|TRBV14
ASSQEGTFSYEQY
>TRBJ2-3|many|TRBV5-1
ASSLGTSGSADTQY
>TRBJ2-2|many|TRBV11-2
ASSSLDTGELF
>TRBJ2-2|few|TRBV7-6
ASSSGTKNTGELF
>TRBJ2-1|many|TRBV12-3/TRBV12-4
ASSFRSGGGGEQF
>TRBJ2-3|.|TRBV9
ASSPGTGTSSTDTQY
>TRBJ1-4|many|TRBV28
ASSQGDTNEKLF
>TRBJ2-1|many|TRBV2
ASSSGLAGVSYNEQF
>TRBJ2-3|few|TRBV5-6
ASSLSTSGTDTQY
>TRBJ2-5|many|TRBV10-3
AISLGQDQETQY
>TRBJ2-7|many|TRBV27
ASSQGGGARDEQY
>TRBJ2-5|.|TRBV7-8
ASSLIGKETQY
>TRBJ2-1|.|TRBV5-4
ASSLDQFGGYEQF
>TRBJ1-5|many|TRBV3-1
ASSLDGQNQPQH
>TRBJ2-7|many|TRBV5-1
ASSPENRYEQY
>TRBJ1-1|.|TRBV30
AWTEGAGTEAF